The clone carrying this T cell receptor beta chain was recorded at least ten times. Its antigen is still unknown. V was cut by 3 bases and J by 10 bases, with 19 bases left in between. The CDR3 totals 15 residues. Germline V lookup: CDR1 DFQATT, CDR2 SNEGSKA (reference sequence). The sample originates from a study of breast tumors, draining lymph nodes, adjacent tissues. Broader study findings: Data only fit, rather than demonstrated, lymph node origin of most tumor T cells. Tumor TCR diversity was below lymph nodes but above nontumor tissue. Data fit most tumor T cells coming from lymph node, expanding in tumor.

The lymph nodes were axillary draining lymph nodes from breast cancer patients. TCRdb called the multiplex PCR reads again in MiXCR, with one record for every CDR3 protein. The data hold around 150,000 distinct CDR3 sequences, with under 25% observed a single time. The TCR originated in a female donor with breast cancer. Some clones in this sample may be carry-over from other donors' samples. The chain has TRBV20-1 and TRBJ1-6; D gene unclear. The source material was axillary lymph node tissue. This CDR3 is CSASLGPRLRSPLHF. CDR3 nucleotide sequence: TGCAGTGCTAGTCTTGGGCCCCGACTAAGATCACCCCTCCACTTT.